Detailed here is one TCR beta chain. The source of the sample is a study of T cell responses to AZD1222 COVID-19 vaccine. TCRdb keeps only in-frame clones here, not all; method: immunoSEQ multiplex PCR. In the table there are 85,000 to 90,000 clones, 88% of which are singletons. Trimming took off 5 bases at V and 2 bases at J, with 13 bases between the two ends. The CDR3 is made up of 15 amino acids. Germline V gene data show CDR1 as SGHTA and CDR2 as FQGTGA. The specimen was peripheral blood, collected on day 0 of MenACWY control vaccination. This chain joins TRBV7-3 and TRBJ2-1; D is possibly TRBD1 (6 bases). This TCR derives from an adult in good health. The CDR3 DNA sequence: TGTGCCAGCAGCCCCATGCAGGGGCCCTACAATGAGCAGTTCTTC. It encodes CASSPMQGPYNEQFF.